This TCR beta chain was documented in a study of blood T cell repertoires in COVID-19. Looking at the study overall: Sites across the United States, Italy and Spain contributed samples from acute and convalescent COVID-19. T cells, B-cell-depleted T cells, or PBMCs supplied cDNA or gDNA.

Original data processing: Estimation of nucleated cell counts relied on the amplification of reference gene primers. Libraries were prepared by immunoSEQ multiplex PCR; TCRdb keeps only in-frame clonotypes and omits some of them. The V and J calls and clone size are taken from that table; D and trimming were inferred from the DNA. The sample carries around 200,000 clones, approximately 84% recorded once. Germline lookup yields CDR1 MNHEY and CDR2 SMNVEV (reference sequence). CDR3 length: 16 amino acids. V was clipped by 5 bases and J by 0 bases, with 16 bases between them. This clone was seen only a few times.

This chain uses TRBV27 with TRBJ1-2, with D possibly matching TRBD1 (5 bases). Sequences were obtained from peripheral blood. The sequence was obtained from a man aged 50 to 60 with acute or convalescent COVID-19. CDR3 bases: TGTGCCAGCAGTCCCCGACAGCGCCGTGCTAACTATGGCTACACCTTC. Translating gives CASSPRQRRANYGYTF.